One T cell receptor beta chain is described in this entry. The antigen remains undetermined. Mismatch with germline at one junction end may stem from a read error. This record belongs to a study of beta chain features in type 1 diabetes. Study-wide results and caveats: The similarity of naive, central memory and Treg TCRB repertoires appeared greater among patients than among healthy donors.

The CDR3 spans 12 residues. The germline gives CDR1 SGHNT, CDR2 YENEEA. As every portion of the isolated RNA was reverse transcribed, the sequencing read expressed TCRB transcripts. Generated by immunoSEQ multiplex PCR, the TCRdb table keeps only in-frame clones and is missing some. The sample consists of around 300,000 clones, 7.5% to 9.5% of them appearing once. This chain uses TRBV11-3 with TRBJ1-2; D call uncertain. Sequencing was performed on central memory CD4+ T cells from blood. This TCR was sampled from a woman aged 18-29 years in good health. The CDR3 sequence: CASSLDRGVAHF. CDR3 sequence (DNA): TGTGCCAGCAGCTTAGATCGTGGGGTTGCTCACTTC.